Listed here are 21 T cell receptor beta chains from one sample, sequenced in a study of blood T cell repertoires in COVID-19. Here immunoSEQ multiplex PCR was the method, and the copy in TCRdb shows in-frame clones only, minus some. Of tens of thousands of clones in the sample, 90% are singletons; the top ten hold 8% to 9%. Input material: peripheral blood. The receptor set was obtained from a man between 70 and 80 years old with active or convalescent COVID-19.

The V gene is TRBV18, the J gene TRBJ2-5; D remains unclear. V lost 3 bases, J lost 4 bases, and 6 bases lay in between. The CDR3 is made up of 12 amino acids. From germline, CDR1 is KGHSH and CDR2 LQKENI. The CDR3 loop is CASSPSTETQYF. DNA for the CDR3: TGTGCCAGCTCACCTTCTACAGAGACCCAGTACTTC.

The chain has TRBV18 and TRBJ1-4; maybe TRBD1 (5 bases). CDR3 length equals 13 residues. V was trimmed by 3 bases and J by 7 bases, leaving 9 bases between them. Looked up from germline, CDR1 is KGHSH and CDR2 is LQKENI. The chain's CDR3 is CASSPQGFEKLFF. The CDR3 DNA reads as TGTGCCAGCTCACCGCAGGGTTTTGAAAAACTGTTTTTT. Variable domain in full (rest from reference TRBV18 and TRBJ1-4): NAGVMQNPRHLVRRRGQEARLRCSPMKGHSHVYWYRQLPEEGLKFMVYLQKENIIDESGMPKERFSAEFPKEGPSILRIQQVVRGDSAAYFCASSPQGFEKLFFGSGTQLSVL.

V usage is TRBV19 and J usage is TRBJ2-1; 10 bases are shared with TRBD2. The CDR3 is 16 amino acids. The J segment lost 12 bases and the V segment lost 3 bases, leaving 14 bases of the junction unmatched. Germline values: CDR1 LNHDA, CDR2 SQIVND (reference sequence). CDR3 sequence reads: CASSMLTSGTSGGQFF. The CDR3 DNA reads as TGTGCCAGTAGTATGCTTACTAGCGGGACATCCGGGGGGCAGTTCTTC.

The chain carries TRBV7-8 and TRBJ2-7; 8 bases align to TRBD1. Germline V gene data show CDR1 as SGHVS and CDR2 as FQNEAQ. This CDR3 region has 15 residues. V dropped 1 base and J dropped 2; count of bases not matched to a gene: 4. The CDR3: CASSLEQGVAYEQYV. In DNA form, the CDR3 reads TGTGCCAGCAGCTTAGAACAGGGGGTCGCCTACGAGCAGTACGTC.

The J gene is TRBJ1-2, the V gene TRBV28; 7 bases fit TRBD1. V lost 5 bases, J lost 5 bases, and 8 bases stayed unmatched. CDR1 and CDR2 from the germline V gene are MDHEN and SYDVKM. The CDR3 sequence is 14 residues long. The CDR3 DNA follows: TGTGCCAGCAGTCTCTCGGGGGACAGTTATGGCTACACCTTC. It encodes CASSLSGDSYGYTF.

The CDR3 nucleotides read TGTGCCAGCAGCCCCTTGCGGCAGAGCTCCTACAATGAGCAGTTCTTC. It encodes CASSPLRQSSYNEQFF. The gene calls are TRBV3-1 (or the pseudogene TRBV3-2) and TRBJ2-1; D gene uncertain. V lost 4 bases to trimming and J lost 0 bases, with 13 bases between them. CDR1 LGHDT and CDR2 YNNKEL come from the germline V gene (reference sequence). This CDR3 comprises 16 residues.

The CDR3: CASSQEAQAPNTEAFF. CDR3 coding DNA: TGTGCCAGCAGCCAAGAGGCACAGGCCCCGAACACTGAAGCTTTCTTT. J is TRBJ1-1 and V is TRBV3-1 (or the pseudogene TRBV3-2), with a tentative D call TRBD1 (5 bases). Deletions cut 0 bases from V and 1 base from J, with 12 bases between. The germline gives CDR1 LGHDT, CDR2 YNNKEL (reference sequence). The CDR3 covers 16 residues.

The genes are TRBV7-2 and TRBJ2-2; maybe TRBD1 (5 bases). Germline values: CDR1 SGHTA, CDR2 FQGNSA. The CDR3 covers 18 residues. V dropped 6 bases and J dropped 0 bases, with 20 bases sitting between them. The CDR3 loop is CASSLKTPQGANTGELFF. DNA for the CDR3: TGTGCCAGCAGTTTAAAGACCCCCCAGGGTGCGAACACCGGGGAGCTGTTTTTT.

This clone appeared once. J is TRBJ1-1 and V is TRBV7-8; D might be TRBD1 (6 bases). Trimming took 6 bases from V and 4 from J, leaving 18 bases between them. This CDR3 comprises 15 residues. Germline values: CDR1 SGHVS, CDR2 FQNEAQ. The CDR3 region has the DNA TGTGCCAGCAGACCTAACAGGGAATTGCGCACTGAAGCTTTCTTT. Translated, it gives CASRPNRELRTEAFF. Based on the CDR3 plus reference TRBV7-8 and TRBJ1-1, the full variable domain is GAGVSQSPRYKVAKRGQDVALRCDPISGHVSLFWYQQALGQGPEFLTYFQNEAQLDKSGLPSDRFFAERPEGSVSTLKIQRTQQEDSAVYLCASRPNRELRTEAFFGQGTRLTVV.

The rearrangement links TRBV5-1 to TRBJ2-2; the match to TRBD1 covers 7 bases. The CDR3 is made up of 17 amino acids. Germline CDR1 and CDR2: SGHRS and YFSETQ. V gave up 3 bases and J gave up 0 bases; unmatched junction bases: 8. This chain's CDR3 is CASSSRQGPTNTGELFF. The CDR3 DNA follows: TGCGCCAGCAGCTCCCGACAGGGCCCCACGAACACCGGGGAGCTGTTTTTT.

This chain joins TRBV5-5 and TRBJ2-2, with D unclear. Per germline, CDR1 SGHKS and CDR2 YYEKEE (reference sequence). Trimming stripped 0 bases from V and 5 bases from J, with 5 bases between. The CDR3 length is 13 residues. CDR3 protein: CASSLVLTGELFF. The CDR3 DNA reads TGTGCCAGCAGCTTGGTCTTGACCGGGGAGCTGTTTTTT.

The V call is TRBV7-8, the J call TRBJ2-3; 12 bases agree with TRBD2. V shed 1 base and J 3 bases; nucleotides not matched to a gene: 8. In germline, CDR1 is SGHVS, CDR2 FQNEAQ. CDR3 length equals 18 residues. CDR3 nucleotide sequence: TGTGCCAGCAGCTTAGGTCGGGCTAGCGGGGGGGCGACAGATACGCAGTATTTT. This translates into CASSLGRASGGATDTQYF.

This clone turned up a few times. The V and J genes are TRBV28 and TRBJ1-2, with 10 bases that match TRBD1. The CDR3 is made up of 19 amino acids. Germline loops: CDR1 MDHEN, CDR2 SYDVKM. V trimming: 6 bases; J trimming: 5 bases; junction bases outside the gene matches: 21. The CDR3 DNA reads as TGTGCCAGCAGGGGCACCCCCTCAAGTCGGGACAGGGGATATTATGGCTACACCTTC. Its translation: CASRGTPSSRDRGYYGYTF.

This CDR3 is CASARGDGEKLFF. The DNA for the CDR3 is TGCGCCAGCGCTCGGGGAGATGGTGAAAAACTGTTTTTT. This rearrangement joins TRBV4-1 to TRBJ1-4; D gene uncertain. From germline, CDR1 is MGHRA and CDR2 YSYEKL. Trimming took off 8 bases at V and 7 bases at J, with 14 bases between the two ends. This CDR3 is 13 amino acids long.

This clone was seen only once. The V and J genes are TRBV15 and TRBJ1-1; D ambiguous. This CDR3 is 13 amino acids long. Germline loops: CDR1 LNHNV, CDR2 YYDKDF (reference sequence). Trimming left V 8 bases short and J 1 base short, with 11 bases between. The CDR3 protein is CATSIGANTEAFF. CDR3 coding DNA: TGTGCCACCTCGATAGGAGCGAACACTGAAGCTTTCTTT.

The V gene is TRBV7-8, the J gene TRBJ2-7; 10 bases agree with TRBD2. The germline V gene encodes CDR1 SGHVS and CDR2 FQNEAQ. Trimming at V came to 1 base and at J to 2 bases, leaving 8 bases not matched to a gene. There are 17 residues in the CDR3. The CDR3 region has the DNA TGTGCCAGCAGCTTAGGAACTAGCGGGATAAAAACCTACGAGCAGTACGTC. Residues: CASSLGTSGIKTYEQYV.

This sequence joins TRBV24-1 and TRBJ2-3, with D tentatively TRBD2 (6 bases). The CDR3 has 15 residues. CDR1 KGHDR and CDR2 SFDVKD come from the germline V gene. The V gene lost 5 bases and the J gene lost 1 base, with 12 bases spanning the gap. CDR3 sequence: CATSVSRGRTDTQYF. The DNA of the CDR3 is TGTGCCACCAGTGTCTCGCGGGGACGCACAGATACGCAGTATTTT.

This chain uses TRBV6-6 with TRBJ1-1; the D gene is possibly TRBD1 (5 bases). Trimming left V 7 bases short and J 7 bases short, with 19 bases between. Per germline, CDR1 MNHNY and CDR2 SVGAGI (reference sequence). This CDR3 has 14 amino acids. The CDR3 spells CASKKVGGADEAFF. CDR3 DNA: TGTGCCAGCAAGAAAGTGGGAGGGGCTGATGAAGCTTTCTTT.

The V call is TRBV5-4, the J call TRBJ2-1; D might be TRBD1 (5 bases). V lost 0 bases and J lost 4, with 8 bases in between. The CDR3 loop spans 14 amino acids. Germline CDR1 reads SGHNT; CDR2 reads YYREEE (reference sequence). This CDR3 reads CASSLVGRYNEQFF. In DNA form, the CDR3 reads TGTGCCAGCAGCTTGGTGGGGCGGTACAATGAGCAGTTCTTC. The full variable domain, in which reference TRBV5-4 and TRBJ2-1 provide the parts outside the CDR3, is ETGVTQSPTHLIKTRGQQVTLRCSSQSGHNTVSWYQQALGQGPQFIFQYYREEENGRGNFPPRFSGLQFPNYSSELNVNALELDDSALYLCASSLVGRYNEQFFGPGTRLTVL.

The chain employs TRBV10-3 and TRBJ2-2; weak D call: TRBD2 (6 bases). V lost 3 bases, J lost 6 bases, and 17 bases lay in between. The CDR3 spans 16 residues. Germline loops: CDR1 ENHRY, CDR2 SYGVKD. This chain's CDR3 is CAISDLRGTLAGELFF. CDR3 bases: TGTGCCATCAGTGACCTCCGGGGGACGCTCGCCGGGGAGCTGTTTTTT.

The J gene is TRBJ1-1, the V gene TRBV19; possible D gene TRBD1, 6 bases. The germline V gene has CDR1 LNHDA and CDR2 SQIVND (reference sequence). The CDR3 is 14 amino acids. The V end lost 3 bases, the J end lost 4 bases, and 12 bases lay between the germline ends. The CDR3 region is CASSMAGGPTEAFF. The CDR3 coding sequence is TGTGCCAGTAGTATGGCGGGGGGGCCCACTGAAGCTTTCTTT.